This T cell receptor beta chain emerged from a study of shared clonotypes between healthy human individuals. On the study more broadly: Each donor's CD8 memory used one plate, CD8 naive two, each CD4 subset three. Study-level results: It was anticipated that sequencing depth would influence how many clonotypes donors shared.

Clones were read by immunoSEQ multiplex PCR, and TCRdb kept only the in-frame ones, dropping some. The table shows hundreds of thousands of clones, with about 96% occurring only once. Germline V CDR1 and CDR2: SGHRS, YFSETQ. The V end lost 0 bases, the J end lost 3 bases, and 4 bases lay between the germline ends. The CDR3 length is 13 residues. A few counts support this clone. Antigen: not known. The chain carries TRBV5-1 and TRBJ2-1; D uncertain. The TCR originated in a woman in her 30s in good health. The material sequenced was naive CD4+ T cells sorted from blood. Regarding subset: CD45RA+ positively selected. CDR3 bases: TGCGCCAGCAGCTTGGACTACTACAATGAGCAGTTCTTC. Amino acid sequence: CASSLDYYNEQFF.